This section outlines one T cell receptor beta chain sequence together with its context. Its antigen is as yet unknown. The data derive from a study of cytomegalovirus exposure and HLA in healthy donors. Findings and caveats of the study: Most TCR sequences were uncommon, yet certain public TCRs appeared in many donors. Per a prior analysis, the majority of TCR beta V segments were productive roughly 90% or roughly 30% of the time. Analyzed later, most CMV-associated TCR beta chains appeared HLA-restricted.

The study ran its PCR with 60 Vbeta and 13 Jbeta primers. Assay used: immunoSEQ multiplex PCR; TCRdb lists only in-frame clones, some missing. This sample's table reports approximately 180,000 clones. V was trimmed by 7 bases and J by 3 bases, leaving 16 bases between them. Per the germline V gene, CDR1 is LNHDA and CDR2 is SQIVND (reference sequence). This CDR3 has 15 residues. Sequenced: PBMCs. The TCR was taken from a man aged 30 to 45 in good health and CMV-seronegative. This sequence joins TRBV19 and TRBJ1-5, with D perhaps matching TRBD1 (6 bases). The DNA of the CDR3 is TGTGCCAGTACCCCAAGAGGACAGTTCAATCAGCCCCAGCATTTT. This gives the protein CASTPRGQFNQPQHF. Full variable domain (outside the CDR3, taken from reference TRBV19 and TRBJ1-5): DGGITQSPKYLFRKEGQNVTLSCEQNLNHDAMYWYRQDPGQGLRLIYYSQIVNDFQKGDIAEGYSVSREKKESFPLTVTSAQKNPTAFYLCASTPRGQFNQPQHFGDGTRLSIL.